The present T cell receptor beta chain was sequenced within a study of beta chain features in type 1 diabetes. Findings and limits, study-wide: For Type 1 diabetes patients, all four CD4+ subsets carried TCRB CDR3s that were moderately but significantly shorter. Compared with healthy donors, patients appeared to share more similar naive, central memory and regulatory TCRB repertoires. There was no resolution here of whether HLA type influences TCRB rearrangement.

A heparinised blood draw that averaged about 100 mL was obtained once from each donor. By way of CD45RO/CCR7/CD25/CD127/CD95/CD27, the CD4+ regulatory, stem cell-like memory, central memory and naive cells were sorted. TCRB transcripts that were expressed got sequenced, as all of the isolated RNA had been reverse transcribed. Profiling relied on immunoSEQ multiplex PCR, and the TCRdb table lists in-frame clones only, not all of them. The table shows 130,000 or so clones, with roughly 10% occurring only once. Note on this clone: Its antigen is unidentified.

CDR1 and CDR2 from the germline V gene are SGHDT and YYEEEE. The CDR3 loop spans 14 amino acids. The V end lost 4 bases, the J end lost 4 bases, and 11 bases lay between the germline ends. The clonotype originates from a man aged 25-45 years with type 1 diabetes. The gene calls are TRBV5-6 and TRBJ1-4; D is unresolved. Sequences were obtained from central memory CD4+ T cells from blood. The CDR3 DNA reads as TGTGCCAGCAGCGTACTCCTGAGTAATGAAAAACTGTTTTTT. Protein: CASSVLLSNEKLFF.